The 27 T cell receptor beta chains presented below share a single source sample, sequenced in a study of patients and donors after allogeneic stem cell transplantation. Using its own MiXCR run on the RT-PCR reads, TCRdb lists one record per CDR3 protein. The repertoire consists of 920,000 or so distinct CDR3 sequences, with under 20% occurring once and the leading ten covering roughly 6%. Sequenced input: blood, either unsorted or a sorted T cell fraction (not recorded which). The receptors were sampled from a human donor who was either an allogeneic HSCT recipient or a stem cell or donor lymphocyte infusion donor (not recorded which). It is not recorded whose cells these are; they may come from a transplant donor.

This clonotype was seen at least ten times. This chain's CDR3 is CASTGTSSFF. In nucleotides, the CDR3 is TGTGCCAGCACCGGGACTAGCTCTTTCTTC. The chain uses TRBV6-6 and TRBJ2-1, with 9 nucleotides matching TRBD2. Germline V lookup: CDR1 MNHNY, CDR2 SVGAGI (reference sequence). Germline trimming cut 7 bases from V and 16 bases from J; bases unmatched to any gene: 5. The CDR3 is 10 amino acids.

This clonotype showed up just a few times. This sequence joins TRBV5-6 and TRBJ1-1; no firm D call. Germline V lookup: CDR1 SGHDT, CDR2 YYEEEE. The CDR3 runs 15 residues. Trimming pared 0 bases from V and 4 bases from J, leaving 13 bases between. The CDR3 spells CASSLGVGKPTEAFF. Here the CDR3 DNA reads TGTGCCAGCAGCTTGGGTGTGGGCAAGCCCACTGAAGCTTTCTTT.

This clonotype was seen a handful of times. V usage is TRBV15 and J usage is TRBJ1-2; the D gene is possibly TRBD1 (5 bases). Trimming stripped 0 bases from V and 3 bases from J, with 20 bases between. This CDR3 spans 18 amino acids. The germline gives CDR1 LNHNV, CDR2 YYDKDF (reference sequence). CDR3 in amino acids: CATSREFRDGNKDYGYTF. CDR3 nucleotides: TGTGCCACCAGCAGAGAATTTCGGGACGGCAACAAGGACTATGGCTACACCTTC.

V is TRBV14 and J is TRBJ1-2, with TRBD1 matching 7 bases. CDR1 is SGHDN, CDR2 FVKESK, per germline. The CDR3 length is 14 residues. Trimming cost V 6 bases and J 7 bases; bases outside gene matches: 11. The CDR3 spells CASSLIGTESGYTF. CDR3 coding DNA: TGTGCCAGCAGTCTCATAGGGACAGAAAGTGGCTACACCTTC. The whole variable domain, filled in from reference TRBV14 and TRBJ1-2, reads EAGVTQFPSHSVIEKGQTVTLRCDPISGHDNLYWYRRVMGKEIKFLLHFVKESKQDESGMPNNRFLAERTGGTYSTLKVQPAELEDSGVYFCASSLIGTESGYTFGSGTRLTVV.

This clonotype was counted between two and nine times. V and J are TRBV15 and TRBJ2-2; weak D call: TRBD1 (7 bases). CDR1 and CDR2 (germline): LNHNV, YYDKDF (reference sequence). There are 13 residues in the CDR3. Trimming left V 3 bases short and J 9 bases short, with 11 bases between. The CDR3 nucleotides are TGTGCCACCAGCAGGGAGGGGGCCCGGGAGCTGTTTTTT. Its protein product is CATSREGARELFF.

This sequence joins TRBV12-3 or TRBV12-4 and TRBJ2-2; unclear D gene. The CDR3 extends over 13 amino acids. The ends were cut back, 3 bases at V and 4 bases at J, with 6 bases in the middle. Here the CDR3 DNA reads TGTGCCAGCAGTTTCGAGCGCACCGGGGAGCTGTTTTTT. It specifies CASSFERTGELFF.

V is TRBV7-9 and J is TRBJ2-2; unclear D gene. The germline gives CDR1 SEHNR, CDR2 FQNEAQ (reference sequence). Trimming pared 7 bases from V and 1 base from J, leaving 13 bases between. The CDR3 consists of 15 residues. The CDR3 protein is CASTPRSVNTGELFF. The DNA for the CDR3 is TGTGCCAGCACCCCGAGGTCGGTGAACACCGGGGAGCTGTTTTTT. Full variable domain (missing parts from reference TRBV7-9 and TRBJ2-2): DTGVSQNPRHKITKRGQNVTFRCDPISEHNRLYWYRQTLGQGPEFLTYFQNEAQLEKSRLLSDRFSAERPKGSFSTLEIQRTEQGDSAMYLCASTPRSVNTGELFFGEGSRLTVL.

V usage is TRBV7-3 and J usage is TRBJ2-3; no reliable D call. Trimming removed 5 bases at V and 0 bases at J, with 12 bases between. CDR3 length: 15 amino acids. Germline CDR1 is SGHTA and CDR2 is FQGTGA. The CDR3 DNA reads as TGTGCCAGCAGCCCCTATCCATACAGCACAGATACGCAGTATTTT. Protein: CASSPYPYSTDTQYF.

This clonotype was counted between two and nine times. V usage is TRBV29-1 and J usage is TRBJ2-2, with 8 bases aligning to TRBD1. J was trimmed by 5 bases and V by 0 bases; bases with no gene match: 8. The CDR3 consists of 16 residues. Germline assignment: CDR1 SQVTM and CDR2 ANQGSEA. CDR3 sequence (DNA): TGCAGCGTTGAAGATCAGGGGGCAGGATGGACCGGGGAGCTGTTTTTT. Translated, it gives CSVEDQGAGWTGELFF.

This clonotype occurred a few times. V gene TRBV11-2 combines with J gene TRBJ2-5; D ambiguous. This CDR3 region has 15 residues. Between the trimmed V and J ends, which lost 0 bases and 2 bases, there was a span of 10 bases. The germline V gene has CDR1 SGHAT and CDR2 FQNNGV. The CDR3 region has the DNA TGTGCCAGCAGCTTAGACGGTCTTGATCAAGAGACCCAGTACTTC. Translation gives CASSLDGLDQETQYF. Based on the CDR3 plus reference TRBV11-2 and TRBJ2-5, the full variable domain is EAGVAQSPRYKIIEKRQSVAFWCNPISGHATLYWYQQILGQGPKLLIQFQNNGVVDDSQLPKDRFSAERLKGVDSTLKIQPAKLEDSAVYLCASSLDGLDQETQYFGPGTRLLVL.

This clonotype was counted many times. The V gene is TRBV5-1, the J gene TRBJ2-7; TRBD2 matches at 8 bases. This CDR3 region has 21 residues. Germline V gene sequence: CDR1 SGHRS, CDR2 YFSETQ. The trim removed 0 bases at V and 1 base at J, leaving 21 bases unmatched. CDR3 protein: CASSLAVSGTAFGEISYEQYF. The CDR3 coding sequence is TGCGCCAGCAGCTTGGCCGTTAGCGGGACCGCGTTCGGGGAGATATCCTACGAGCAGTACTTC.

The chain recombines TRBV18 with TRBJ1-1; no reliable D call. The CDR3 spans 11 residues. V was clipped by 3 bases and J by 7 bases, with 6 bases between them. Per the germline V gene, CDR1 is KGHSH and CDR2 is LQKENI. The CDR3 DNA is TGTGCCAGCTCACCCGGTCGTGAAGCTTTCTTT. Its protein is CASSPGREAFF.

The rearrangement uses TRBV20-1 and TRBJ2-7; D is possibly TRBD1 (5 bases). This CDR3 comprises 15 residues. CDR1 is DFQATT, CDR2 SNEGSKA, per germline (reference sequence). V dropped 0 bases and J dropped 0 bases, with 12 bases sitting between them. The CDR3 DNA is TGCAGTGCTAGAGATTCGACAGCGAGCTCCTACGAGCAGTACTTC. Amino acid sequence: CSARDSTASSYEQYF.

This clonotype was detected a few times. This chain joins TRBV11-1 and TRBJ1-4; a possible D gene is TRBD1 (5 bases). V was cut by 2 bases and J by 5 bases, with 27 bases left in between. The CDR3 runs to 20 residues. CDR1 SGHAT and CDR2 FQDESV come from the germline V gene (reference sequence). CDR3 DNA sequence: TGTGCCAGCAGCTTATCCGGAACTAGTTTTGGGGCTATGAAGAATGAAAAACTGTTTTTT. Amino acid sequence: CASSLSGTSFGAMKNEKLFF.

This clonotype has only a few counts. The V gene is TRBV4-1, the J gene TRBJ1-2; D is uncertain. The CDR3 length is 16 residues. Germline-derived CDR1 and CDR2 are MGHRA and YSYEKL. V lost 2 bases and J lost 2, with 15 bases in between. The CDR3: CASSQPVTGGNYGYTF. CDR3 bases: TGCGCCAGCAGCCAACCCGTTACGGGCGGAAACTATGGCTACACCTTC.

The CDR3 coding sequence is TGCAGTGCTAGTTGGGGACAGCTCAATCAGCCCCAGCATTTT. Protein: CSASWGQLNQPQHF. The J gene is TRBJ1-5, the V gene TRBV20-1, with 7 bases that match TRBD1. V shed 3 bases, J shed 3 bases, and the junction held 5 bases outside the gene matches. The CDR3 length is 14 residues. The germline V gene encodes CDR1 DFQATT and CDR2 SNEGSKA (reference sequence).

The rearrangement uses TRBV5-1 and TRBJ2-1, with unresolved D. The CDR3 runs 14 residues. CDR1 is SGHRS and CDR2 is YFSETQ in the germline V gene. V lost 5 bases and J lost 0, with 9 bases in between. The CDR3 DNA reads TGCGCCAGCAGGGAACTGAGCTCCTACAATGAGCAGTTCTTC. It is translated as CASRELSSYNEQFF.

The sample holds a few counts of this clonotype. This chain joins TRBV20-1 and TRBJ2-3, with 9 positions matching TRBD2. V lost 2 bases, J lost 12 bases, and 15 bases stayed unmatched. CDR1 and CDR2 from the germline V gene are DFQATT and SNEGSKA (reference sequence). The CDR3 has 15 residues. The CDR3 DNA is TGCAGTGCTAGACCCGCCGTCGTAGCGGGAGTTGCACAGTATTTT. Amino acid sequence: CSARPAVVAGVAQYF.

The rearrangement joins TRBV9 to TRBJ2-2; D tentatively reads TRBD1 or TRBD2 (6 bases each). The V end lost 3 bases, the J end lost 2 bases, and 14 bases lay between the germline ends. The CDR3 is 16 residues long. The germline CDR1 and CDR2 sequences are SGDLS and YYNGEE. This chain's CDR3 is CASSARGAGNTGELFF. The CDR3 nucleotides are TGTGCCAGCAGCGCGAGGGGGGCGGGTAACACCGGGGAGCTGTTTTTT.

The CDR3 sequence: CASSSLRDYEQYF. The CDR3 DNA reads TGTGCCAGCAGCTCTTTGAGGGACTACGAGCAGTACTTC. V usage is TRBV11-3 and J usage is TRBJ2-7, with a tentative D call TRBD2 (5 bases). Germline CDR1 is SGHNT and CDR2 is YENEEA. The germline V and J ends were trimmed by 4 bases and 3 bases, with 10 bases remaining between them. This CDR3 contains 13 residues.

A note on this clonotype: A junction end diverges from the germline sequence, so it may reflect a read error. The rearrangement uses TRBV5-6 and TRBJ2-1; D is perhaps TRBD1 or TRBD2 (5 bases each). The germline CDR1 and CDR2 sequences are SGHDT and YYEEEE. The CDR3 sequence is 13 residues long. The CDR3 coding sequence is TGTGCCAGCAGCTTGGCGGGGACGCCGACGGGACTCTTC. It specifies CASSLAGTPTGLF.

This clonotype has just a few counts. This chain uses TRBV6-2 or TRBV6-3 with TRBJ1-2; the D gene is possibly TRBD1 (6 bases). V was shortened by 5 bases and J by 4 bases, with 17 bases between the two germline ends. The CDR3 runs 15 residues. The germline CDR1 and CDR2 sequences are MNHEY and SVGEGT. The CDR3 is CASSDQWGHPYGYTF. CDR3 bases: TGTGCCAGCAGTGACCAATGGGGGCACCCCTATGGCTACACCTTC.

The CDR3 region is CASSSPWLGGTEAFF. DNA for the CDR3: TGTGCCAGCAGTTCCCCGTGGCTCGGAGGTACTGAAGCTTTCTTT. This chain connects TRBV12-3 or TRBV12-4 to TRBJ1-1; D is ambiguous. Trimming pared 4 bases from V and 5 bases from J, leaving 17 bases between. This CDR3 spans 15 amino acids.

This clonotype was recorded once. The rearrangement uses TRBV6-2 or TRBV6-3 and TRBJ2-5, with D tentatively TRBD2 (6 bases). Trimming cost V 0 bases and J 1 base, with 12 bases left between them. This CDR3 spans 16 amino acids. Germline CDR1 is MNHEY and CDR2 is SVGEGT. The CDR3 reads CASSYSFGTFQETQYF. For the CDR3, the DNA is TGTGCCAGCAGTTACTCATTCGGGACTTTCCAAGAGACCCAGTACTTC.

This clonotype was seen a handful of times. J is TRBJ2-4 and V is TRBV13, with D unresolved. Germline-derived CDR1 and CDR2 are PRHDT and FYEKMQ (reference sequence). This CDR3 region has 15 residues. Trimming took 2 bases from V and 1 from J, leaving 9 bases between them. The CDR3 region has the DNA TGTGCCAGCAGCTTAAGGCAGTTCGCCAAAAACATTCAGTACTTC. This translates into CASSLRQFAKNIQYF. The full variable domain, completed using reference TRBV13 and TRBJ2-4, is AAGVIQSPRHLIKEKRETATLKCYPIPRHDTVYWYQQGPGQDPQFLISFYEKMQSDKGSIPDRFSAQQFSDYHSELNMSSLELGDSALYFCASSLRQFAKNIQYFGAGTRLSVL.

This clonotype was observed a handful of times. The chain recombines TRBV20-1 with TRBJ2-4; either TRBD1 or TRBD2 may supply D (6 bases each). With 1 base removed from V and 3 bases from J, the gap between germline ends came to 16 bases. Looked up from germline, CDR1 is DFQATT and CDR2 is SNEGSKA (reference sequence). This CDR3 region has 16 residues. Here the CDR3 reads CSARVPLGGHKNIQYF. DNA for the CDR3: TGCAGTGCTAGAGTACCCCTTGGGGGGCACAAAAACATTCAGTACTTC.

The table lists this clonotype with a few counts. DNA of the CDR3: TGCAGTGCGAGAACTAGCGGGGGACGACAAGAGACCCAGTACTTC. Translating gives CSARTSGGRQETQYF. The V gene is TRBV20-1, the J gene TRBJ2-5; 11 positions agree with TRBD2. Losses at the gene ends were 6 bases for V and 2 bases for J; bases not matched to a gene: 8. This CDR3 contains 15 residues. CDR1 and CDR2 from the germline V gene are DFQATT and SNEGSKA (reference sequence).